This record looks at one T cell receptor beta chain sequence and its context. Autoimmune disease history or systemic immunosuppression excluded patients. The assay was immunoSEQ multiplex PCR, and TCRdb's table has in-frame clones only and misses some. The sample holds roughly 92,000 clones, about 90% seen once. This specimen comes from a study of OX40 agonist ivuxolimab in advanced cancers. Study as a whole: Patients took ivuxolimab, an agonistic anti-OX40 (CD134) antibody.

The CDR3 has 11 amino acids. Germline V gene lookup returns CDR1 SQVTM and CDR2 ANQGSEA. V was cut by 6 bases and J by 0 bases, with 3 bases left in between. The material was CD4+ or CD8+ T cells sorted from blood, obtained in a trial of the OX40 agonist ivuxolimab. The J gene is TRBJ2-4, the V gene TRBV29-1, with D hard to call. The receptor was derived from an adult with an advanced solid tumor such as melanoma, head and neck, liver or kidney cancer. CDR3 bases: TGCAGCGTACCAGCCAAAAACATTCAGTACTTC. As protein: CSVPAKNIQYF.